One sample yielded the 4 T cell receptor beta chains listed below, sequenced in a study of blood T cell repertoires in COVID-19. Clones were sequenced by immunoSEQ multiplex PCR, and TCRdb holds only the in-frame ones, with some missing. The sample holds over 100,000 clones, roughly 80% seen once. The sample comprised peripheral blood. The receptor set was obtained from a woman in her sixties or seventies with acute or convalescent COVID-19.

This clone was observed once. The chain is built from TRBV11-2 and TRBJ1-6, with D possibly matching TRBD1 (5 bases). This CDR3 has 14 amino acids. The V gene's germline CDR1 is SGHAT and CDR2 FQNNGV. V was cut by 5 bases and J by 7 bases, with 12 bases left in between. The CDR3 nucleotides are TGTGCCAGCAGCCGTGGACAAGCAAATTCACCCCTCCACTTT. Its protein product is CASSRGQANSPLHF.

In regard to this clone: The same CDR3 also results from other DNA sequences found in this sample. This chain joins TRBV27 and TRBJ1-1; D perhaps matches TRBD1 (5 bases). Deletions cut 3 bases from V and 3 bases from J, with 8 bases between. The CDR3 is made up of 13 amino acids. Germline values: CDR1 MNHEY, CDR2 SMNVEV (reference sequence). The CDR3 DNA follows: TGTGCCAGCAGTTTTTCGGGGGACACTGAAGCTTTCTTT. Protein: CASSFSGDTEAFF.

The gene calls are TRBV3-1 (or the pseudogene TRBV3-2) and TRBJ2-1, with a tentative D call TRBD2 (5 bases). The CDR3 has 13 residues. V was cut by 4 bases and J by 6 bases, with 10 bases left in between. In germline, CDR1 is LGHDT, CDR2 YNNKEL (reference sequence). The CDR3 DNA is TGTGCCAGCAGCCCCCTTGGGAGCAATGAGCAGTTCTTC. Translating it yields CASSPLGSNEQFF.

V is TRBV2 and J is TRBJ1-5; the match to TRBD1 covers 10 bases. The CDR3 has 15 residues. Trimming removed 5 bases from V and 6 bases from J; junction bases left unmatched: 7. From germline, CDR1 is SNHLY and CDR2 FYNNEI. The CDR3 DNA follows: TGTGCCAGCAGTCAAGACAGGGGGCTAGCTCAGCCCCAGCATTTT. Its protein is CASSQDRGLAQPQHF.